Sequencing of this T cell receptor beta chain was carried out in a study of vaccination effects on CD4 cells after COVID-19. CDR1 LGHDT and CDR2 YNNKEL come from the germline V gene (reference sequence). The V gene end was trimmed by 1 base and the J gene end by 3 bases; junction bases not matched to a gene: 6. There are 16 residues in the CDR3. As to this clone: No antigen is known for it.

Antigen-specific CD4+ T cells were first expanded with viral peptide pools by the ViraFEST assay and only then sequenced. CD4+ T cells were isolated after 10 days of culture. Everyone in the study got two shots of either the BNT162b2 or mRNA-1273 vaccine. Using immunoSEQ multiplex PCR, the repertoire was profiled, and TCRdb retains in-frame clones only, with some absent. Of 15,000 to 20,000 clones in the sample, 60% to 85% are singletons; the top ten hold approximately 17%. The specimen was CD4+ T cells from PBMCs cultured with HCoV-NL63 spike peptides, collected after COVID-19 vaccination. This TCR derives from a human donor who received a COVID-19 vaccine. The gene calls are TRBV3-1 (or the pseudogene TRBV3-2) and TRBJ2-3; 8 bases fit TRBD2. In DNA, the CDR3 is TGTGCCAGCAGCCAAGCTACGGGAGGGCCGACAGATACGCAGTATTTT. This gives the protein CASSQATGGPTDTQYF.